The sequence of this T cell receptor (beta chain) was determined in a study of cytotoxic CD8 clonotypes in ibrutinib-treated CLL. Overall study context: The patients comprised about a dozen relapsed/refractory and 15 treatment-naive cases, around 17 IGHV unmutated. Samples showed on average roughly 250,000 productive templates and 94,082 productive rearrangements. Once treatment had gone on for a median of around eleven months, range 6 to 36, response samples were drawn. Overall study findings and caveats: Researchers report that baseline clonality outpaced age-matched healthy donors and tracked circulating CD8+ T-cell counts.

TCRdb's copy holds only in-frame clones and misses some; the assay was immunoSEQ multiplex PCR. The sample carries around 330,000 clones, under 70% recorded once. This clone was observed a handful of times. Its antigen is currently unknown. V lost 0 bases and J 0 bases, leaving 11 bases between the germline ends. Per the germline V gene, CDR1 is MGHRA and CDR2 is YSYEKL. The CDR3 covers 16 residues. The TCR sequence derives from a human donor with chronic lymphocytic leukemia. Source: PBMCs, taken after 36 months of ibrutinib treatment. The genes are TRBV4-1 and TRBJ1-2; unclear D gene. The CDR3 region is CASSQDDSTTNYGYTF. DNA of the CDR3: TGCGCCAGCAGCCAAGACGACTCGACCACTAACTATGGCTACACCTTC.